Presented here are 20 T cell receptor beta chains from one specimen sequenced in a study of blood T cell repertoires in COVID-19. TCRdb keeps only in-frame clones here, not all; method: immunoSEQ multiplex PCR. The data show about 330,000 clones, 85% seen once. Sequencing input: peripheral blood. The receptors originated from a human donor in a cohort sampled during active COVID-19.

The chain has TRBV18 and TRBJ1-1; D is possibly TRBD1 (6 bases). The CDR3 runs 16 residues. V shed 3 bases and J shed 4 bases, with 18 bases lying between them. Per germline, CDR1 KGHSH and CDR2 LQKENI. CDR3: CASSPGRGARSTEAFF. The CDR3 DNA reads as TGTGCCAGCTCACCTGGACGGGGGGCAAGGAGCACTGAAGCTTTCTTT.

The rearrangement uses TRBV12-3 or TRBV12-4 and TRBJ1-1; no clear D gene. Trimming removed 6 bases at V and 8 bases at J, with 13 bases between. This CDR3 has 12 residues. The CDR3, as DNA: TGTGCCAGCAGCCGAACAGAAGGAGAAGCTTTCTTT. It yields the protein CASSRTEGEAFF.

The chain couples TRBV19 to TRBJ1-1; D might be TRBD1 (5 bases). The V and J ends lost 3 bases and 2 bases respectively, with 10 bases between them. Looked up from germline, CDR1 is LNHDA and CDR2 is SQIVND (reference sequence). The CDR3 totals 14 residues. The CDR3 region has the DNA TGTGCCAGTAGTATTTCTGGGGCAAACACTGAAGCTTTCTTT. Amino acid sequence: CASSISGANTEAFF.

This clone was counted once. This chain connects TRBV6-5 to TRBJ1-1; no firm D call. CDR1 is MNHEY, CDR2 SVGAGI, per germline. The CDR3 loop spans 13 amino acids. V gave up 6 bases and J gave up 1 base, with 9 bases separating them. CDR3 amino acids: CASRRAENTEAFF. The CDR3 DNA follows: TGTGCCAGCAGGAGGGCAGAGAACACTGAAGCTTTCTTT.

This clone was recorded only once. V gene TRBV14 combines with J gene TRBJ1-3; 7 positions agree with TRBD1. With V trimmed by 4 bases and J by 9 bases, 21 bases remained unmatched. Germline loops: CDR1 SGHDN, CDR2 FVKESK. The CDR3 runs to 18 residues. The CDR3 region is CASSPPPKTGTLPSTIYF. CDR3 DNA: TGTGCCAGCAGCCCTCCCCCAAAGACAGGGACTCTGCCGTCCACCATATATTTT.

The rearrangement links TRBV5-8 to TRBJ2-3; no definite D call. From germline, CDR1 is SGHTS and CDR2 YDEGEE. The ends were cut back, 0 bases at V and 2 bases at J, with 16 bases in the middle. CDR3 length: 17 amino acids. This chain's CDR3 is CASSLVRRSSNTDTQYF. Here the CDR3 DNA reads TGTGCCAGCAGCTTGGTTCGTCGGTCGTCAAACACAGATACGCAGTATTTT.

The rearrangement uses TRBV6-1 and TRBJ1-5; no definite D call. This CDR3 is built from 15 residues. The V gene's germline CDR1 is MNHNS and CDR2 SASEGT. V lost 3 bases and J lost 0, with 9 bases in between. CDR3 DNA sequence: TGTGCCAGCAGTGATTGGGCGAATAGCAATCAGCCCCAGCATTTT. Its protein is CASSDWANSNQPQHF.

This CDR3 is CASSLSGQIGQPQHF. The CDR3 coding sequence is TGTGCCAGCAGCTTATCAGGGCAGATTGGTCAGCCCCAGCATTTT. This chain connects TRBV5-5 to TRBJ1-5; maybe TRBD1 (5 bases). V lost 2 bases and J 6 bases, leaving 15 bases between the germline ends. The V gene's germline CDR1 is SGHKS and CDR2 YYEKEE (reference sequence). The CDR3 has 15 amino acids.

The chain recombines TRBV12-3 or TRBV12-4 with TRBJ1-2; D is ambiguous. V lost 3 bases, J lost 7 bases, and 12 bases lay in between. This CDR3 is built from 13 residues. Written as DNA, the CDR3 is TGTGCCAGCAGTTTTCGGGGAACTAGTGGCTACACCTTC. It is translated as CASSFRGTSGYTF.

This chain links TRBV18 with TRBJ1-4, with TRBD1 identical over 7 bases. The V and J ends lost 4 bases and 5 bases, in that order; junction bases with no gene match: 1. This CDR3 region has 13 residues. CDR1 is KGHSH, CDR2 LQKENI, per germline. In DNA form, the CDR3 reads TGTGCCAGCTCACTACAGGGGAATGAAAAACTGTTTTTT. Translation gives CASSLQGNEKLFF.

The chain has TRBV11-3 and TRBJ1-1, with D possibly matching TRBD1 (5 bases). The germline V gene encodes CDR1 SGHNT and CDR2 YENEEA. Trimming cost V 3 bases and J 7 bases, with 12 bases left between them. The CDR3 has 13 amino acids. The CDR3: CASSLTANLEAFF. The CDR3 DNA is TGTGCCAGCAGCTTGACAGCCAATCTTGAAGCTTTCTTT.

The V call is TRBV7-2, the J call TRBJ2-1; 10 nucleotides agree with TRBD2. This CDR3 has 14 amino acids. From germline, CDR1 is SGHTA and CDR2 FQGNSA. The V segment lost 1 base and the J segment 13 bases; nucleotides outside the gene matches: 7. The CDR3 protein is CASSLVPSGGDQFF. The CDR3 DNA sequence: TGTGCCAGCAGCTTAGTCCCCAGCGGGGGGGACCAGTTCTTC.

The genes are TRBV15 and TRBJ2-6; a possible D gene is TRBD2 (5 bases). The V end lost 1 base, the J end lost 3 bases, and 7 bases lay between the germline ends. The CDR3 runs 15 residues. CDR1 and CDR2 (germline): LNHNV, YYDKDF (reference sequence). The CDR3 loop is CATSRGEFGANVLTF. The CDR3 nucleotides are TGTGCCACCAGCAGAGGGGAGTTTGGGGCCAACGTCCTGACTTTC.

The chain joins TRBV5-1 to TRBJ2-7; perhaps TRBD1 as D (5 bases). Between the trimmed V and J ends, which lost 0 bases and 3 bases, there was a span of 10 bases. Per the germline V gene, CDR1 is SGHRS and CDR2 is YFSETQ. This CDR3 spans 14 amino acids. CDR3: CASSLDLDSYEQYF. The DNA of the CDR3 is TGCGCCAGCAGCTTGGACCTTGACAGCTACGAGCAGTACTTC.

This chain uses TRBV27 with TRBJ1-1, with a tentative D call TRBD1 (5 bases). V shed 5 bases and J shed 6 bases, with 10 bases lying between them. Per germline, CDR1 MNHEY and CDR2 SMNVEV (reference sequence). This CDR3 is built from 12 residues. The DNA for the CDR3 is TGTGCCAGCAGTGCGGGACTCCCTGAAGCTTTCTTT. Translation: CASSAGLPEAFF.

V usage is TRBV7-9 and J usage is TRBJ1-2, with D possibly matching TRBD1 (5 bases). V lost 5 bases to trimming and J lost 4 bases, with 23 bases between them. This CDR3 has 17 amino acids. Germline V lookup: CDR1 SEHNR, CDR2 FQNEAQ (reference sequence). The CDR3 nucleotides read TGTGCCAGCAGCCCGACCAAAGGACAATCCTCCCTCTATGGCTACACCTTC. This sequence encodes CASSPTKGQSSLYGYTF.

Here the CDR3 DNA reads TGTGCCAGCAGCGATGATAGAGTGGGCTACACCTTC. This encodes CASSDDRVGYTF. The chain carries TRBV11-2 and TRBJ1-2; D uncertain. This CDR3 region has 12 residues. V lost 5 bases, J lost 8 bases, and 12 bases lay in between. CDR1 and CDR2 (germline): SGHAT, FQNNGV. Supplemented by reference TRBV11-2 and TRBJ1-2, the full variable domain reads EAGVAQSPRYKIIEKRQSVAFWCNPISGHATLYWYQQILGQGPKLLIQFQNNGVVDDSQLPKDRFSAERLKGVDSTLKIQPAKLEDSAVYLCASSDDRVGYTFGSGTRLTVV.

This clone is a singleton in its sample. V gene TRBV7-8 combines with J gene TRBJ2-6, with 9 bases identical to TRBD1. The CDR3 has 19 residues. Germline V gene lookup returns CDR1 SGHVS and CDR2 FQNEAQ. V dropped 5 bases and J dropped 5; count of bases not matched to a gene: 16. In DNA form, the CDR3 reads TGTGCCAGCAGCGCCCTTTATGGGACAGGGTTCGAAAGGGCCAACGTCCTGACTTTC. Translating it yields CASSALYGTGFERANVLTF.

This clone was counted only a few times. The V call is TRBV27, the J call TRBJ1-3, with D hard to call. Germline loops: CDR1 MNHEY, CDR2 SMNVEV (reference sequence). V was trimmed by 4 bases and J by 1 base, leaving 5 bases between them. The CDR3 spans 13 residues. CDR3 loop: CASSSSSGNTIYF. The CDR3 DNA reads TGTGCCAGCAGTTCCTCGTCTGGAAACACCATATATTTT.

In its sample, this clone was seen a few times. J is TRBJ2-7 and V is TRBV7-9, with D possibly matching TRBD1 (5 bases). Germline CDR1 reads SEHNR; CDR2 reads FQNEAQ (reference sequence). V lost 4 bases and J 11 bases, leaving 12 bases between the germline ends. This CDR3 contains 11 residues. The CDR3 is CASSSGAREYF. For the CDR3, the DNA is TGTGCCAGCAGCTCTGGGGCCAGGGAGTACTTC.